This TCR beta chain was recorded in a study of preoperative IRX-2 immunotherapy in early breast cancer (dated by TCRdb to between 2018 and 2021). This specimen's treatment or condition label, per the study, means: preoperative locoregional IRX-2 cytokine immunotherapy. The samples were obtained from a phase Ib study that tested preoperative, locoregional IRX-2 cytokine immunotherapy designed to prime immune responses. The donors were early-stage breast cancer patients who were given IRX-2 prior to surgery. Library method: the immunoSEQ multiplex PCR assay. TCRdb took this table from immuneACCESS and kept in-frame rearrangements with V and J called. Such tables lack part of the clones; where checked against another copy, unresolved V genes explain under half of the gap, and the rest is unexplained. The sample profile shows some 25,000 clones; more than 80% of them were found once. The ten largest make up around 9.5% of the sample.

This clone was counted once. The target of this receptor is not known. Within one base of it there is no much larger clone, and no base qualities were kept. This clonotype originated in a human donor with breast cancer. Sequencing was performed on tumor tissue, taken after IRX-2 immunotherapy.

The nucleotide sequence is given as TGTGCCAGCAGTTCCTCCAGGGCTTATAATTCACCCCTCCACTTT. This encodes CASSSSRAYNSPLHF. This chain joins TRBV6-5 to TRBJ1-6; matching of 5 bases hints at TRBD1 as the D gene. CDR1 MNHEY and CDR2 SVGAGI are derived from the germline V gene. From the cysteine up to the phenylalanine, the CDR3 has a length of 15 residues. Just CDR3 DNA is preserved here, 45 bases in frame from base 1. V was cut back by 4 bases and J by 4 bases, leaving a gap of 11 bases between them.